The following is a TCR beta chain sequence with its context. Its binding antigen is unknown. Per-base qualities were not stored, and no clone one base away is much larger. From the cysteine through the phenylalanine, the CDR3 covers 14 amino acids. The only DNA kept is the CDR3, 42 bases in frame from the first base. In the germline V gene, CDR1 corresponds to SQVTM and CDR2 to ANQGSEA. Trimming at the junction amounts to 6 bases on V and 2 bases on J, and the germline ends lie 14 bases apart. TCR CDR3 regions were amplified from genomic DNA by multiplex PCR using the deep immunoSEQ assay. Extracted genomic DNA from each cell subset was spread evenly across all wells of several immunoSEQ 96-well plates, with each plate serving as a replicate. For sorted subsets, around 0.2 ug genomic DNA, equal to tens of thousands of T cell genomes, was loaded into each replicate PCR. Purified libraries were measured with a Qubit 3.0 fluorometer, size-checked on a Bioanalyzer 2100, and measured again with the KAPA Library Quantification kit. Each immunoSEQ 96-well plate was sequenced on its own single-read 150-cycle Illumina NextSeq 550 flow cell. Per the source publication's procedure: Because only junctional sequences without quality scores were contained in the immunoSEQ output, filtering matching that applied to full-length reads could not be performed. Sequences were annotated with PyIR, a Python wrapper for IgBLAST v1.9, and V/J genes and CDR3 were assigned using IMGT germline references. Reads were removed for weak V/J assignments (E-value above 1e-6), missing CDR3, stop codons, out-of-frame junctions, or ambiguous translated residues. V3J clonotypes were defined by identical inferred V gene, J gene, and CDR3 amino acid sequence. The percentage overlap between two repertoires was calculated by dividing the number of shared unique clonotypes by the size of the smaller repertoire. Three approaches were used to assess repertoire richness: RTK rarefaction, the Chao1 estimator, and Recon v2.1 estimates of unobserved clonotypes. For all TCRbeta clonotypes obtained by the gDNA method from a few donors, generation probabilities were computed with OLGA. Drawn from immuneACCESS, this table holds only the in-frame rearrangements with V and J called that TCRdb kept. Clones are partly lost; checked studies trace under half to an unresolved V gene and leave the rest unexplained. That table supplies the V and J calls and clone size; D and trimming were determined from the DNA. This sample gives some 87,000 clones in total; 60% to 70% of them show up just once. The biggest ten clones account for roughly 50% of the sample.

The data were taken from a study of shared clonotypes between healthy human individuals (dated by TCRdb to 2020 to 2022). Looking at the study overall: The cohort comprised a couple of women and three men aged 18 to 49 years. Per donor, three plates each were used for CD4 naive and CD4 memory, two for CD8 naive, and one for CD8 memory. Blood TCR repertoires of about 5 healthy adults were deeply sequenced to estimate repertoire size and the extent of clonotype sharing between individuals. Libraries were prepared and TCR repertoires were sequenced by different laboratories using diverse techniques, in order to increase sequencing depth and limit assay-specific biases. Per donor, leukapheresis produced somewhere between about 0.9 and 10 billion PBMCs. Study-wide conclusions, independent of this receptor: Based on pairwise subsampling, the degree of clonotype sharing among donors was expected to be affected by sequencing depth. About 5% of naive CD4, roughly 3.6% of naive CD8, approximately 2% of memory CD4, and 0.4% of memory CD8 clonotypes were shared across several donors. Naive subsets generally had larger estimated clonotype richness than memory subsets did. Clonotypes shared by all four sorted-subset donors showed higher generation probabilities than non-shared clonotypes. Sampling was limited to blood, and TCR repertoires in tissue likely differ from TCR repertoires in blood. Because the study included a small number of donors, the genetic and exposure-history diversity represented was limited. Even with the large sequencing depth, rarefaction of the sorted-subset datasets indicated that sequencing was incomplete.

The donors were healthy, HIV-negative adults who had no recently reported acute infections or vaccinations. All donors were Caucasian adults living in Nashville, Tennessee, USA. The CD8 memory samples were a combination of magnetically selected CD45RO+ cells and CCR7-negative CD45RA+ effector memory (TemRA) cells. Blood was collected by leukapheresis, and PBMCs were isolated by Ficoll-Histopaque density gradient centrifugation and then cryopreserved in liquid nitrogen vapor phase. Analytical flow cytometry was used to check the purity and quantity of every magnetically sorted T cell population. Genomic DNA was isolated from each sorted fraction and quantified by UV absorbance on a Nanodrop 2000c.

The receptor's source is a man under 40 in good health. Sequenced sample: memory CD8+ T cells sorted from blood. The sample's cell subset or site label, in plain terms: CD45RO+ cells pooled with CCR7-negative TemRA cells. In this chain, TRBV29-1 is recombined with TRBJ2-1; a tentative D match to TRBD1 spans 6 bases. The sequenced DNA: TGCAGCGTGGACCGGACAGCGGCCTACAATGAGCAGTTCTTC. Its amino acids are CSVDRTAAYNEQFF.